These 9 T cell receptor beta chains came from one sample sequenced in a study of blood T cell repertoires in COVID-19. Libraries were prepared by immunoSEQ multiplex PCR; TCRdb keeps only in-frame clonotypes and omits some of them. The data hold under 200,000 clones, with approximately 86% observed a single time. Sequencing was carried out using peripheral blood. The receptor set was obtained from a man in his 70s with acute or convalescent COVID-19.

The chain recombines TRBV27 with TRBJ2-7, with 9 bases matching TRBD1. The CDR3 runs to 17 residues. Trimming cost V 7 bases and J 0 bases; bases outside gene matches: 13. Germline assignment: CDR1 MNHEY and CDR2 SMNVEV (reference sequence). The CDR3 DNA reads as TGTGCCAGCACCCAAAGGACAGGGGACGGGGGCTCCTACGAGCAGTACTTC. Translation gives CASTQRTGDGGSYEQYF.

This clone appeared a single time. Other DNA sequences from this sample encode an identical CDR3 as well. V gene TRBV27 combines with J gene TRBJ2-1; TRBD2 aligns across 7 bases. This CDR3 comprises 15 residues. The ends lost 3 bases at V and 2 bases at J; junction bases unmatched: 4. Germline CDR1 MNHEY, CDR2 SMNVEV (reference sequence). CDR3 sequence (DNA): TGTGCCAGCAGTTTGTTGGCGGGGGCCTACAATGAGCAGTTCTTC. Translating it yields CASSLLAGAYNEQFF.

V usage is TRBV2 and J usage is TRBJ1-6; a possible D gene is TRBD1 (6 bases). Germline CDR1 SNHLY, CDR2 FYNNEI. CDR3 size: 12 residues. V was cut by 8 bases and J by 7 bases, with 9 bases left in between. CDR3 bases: TGTGCCAGCGGAGGACAGAATTCACCCCTCCACTTT. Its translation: CASGGQNSPLHF.

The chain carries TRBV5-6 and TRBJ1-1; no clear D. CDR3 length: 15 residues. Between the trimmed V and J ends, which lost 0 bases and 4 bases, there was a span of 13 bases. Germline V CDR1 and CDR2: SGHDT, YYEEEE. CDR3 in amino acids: CASSLEPRETTEAFF. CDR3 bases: TGTGCCAGCAGCTTGGAGCCCCGGGAAACCACTGAAGCTTTCTTT.

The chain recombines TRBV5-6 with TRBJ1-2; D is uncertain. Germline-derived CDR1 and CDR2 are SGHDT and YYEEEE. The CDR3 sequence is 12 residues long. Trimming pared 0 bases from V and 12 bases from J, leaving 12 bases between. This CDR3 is CASSLGVSLDTF. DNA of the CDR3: TGTGCCAGCAGCTTGGGTGTCAGTCTCGACACCTTC.

Here the CDR3 reads CASSRGGLGETQYF. The CDR3 DNA reads TGTGCCAGCAGCCGAGGGGGGCTAGGAGAGACCCAGTACTTC. This chain connects TRBV7-8 to TRBJ2-5; D is possibly TRBD1 or TRBD2 (6 bases each). The CDR3 is made up of 14 amino acids. CDR1 and CDR2 from the germline V gene are SGHVS and FQNEAQ. The V end lost 5 bases, the J end lost 4 bases, and 14 bases lay between the germline ends.

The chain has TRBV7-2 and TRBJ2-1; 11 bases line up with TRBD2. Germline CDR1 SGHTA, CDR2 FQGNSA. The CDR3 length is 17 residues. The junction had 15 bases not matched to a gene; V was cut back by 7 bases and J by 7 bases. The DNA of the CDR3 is TGTGCCAGCAACTCCCCTTTACTAGCGGGAGCTATAAATGAGCAGTTCTTC. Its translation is CASNSPLLAGAINEQFF.

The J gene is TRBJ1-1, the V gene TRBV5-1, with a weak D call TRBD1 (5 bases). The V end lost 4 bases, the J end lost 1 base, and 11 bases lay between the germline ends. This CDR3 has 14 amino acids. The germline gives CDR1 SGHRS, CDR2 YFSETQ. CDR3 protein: CASSLGTGNTEAFF. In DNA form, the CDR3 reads TGCGCCAGCAGCCTAGGGACTGGGAACACTGAAGCTTTCTTT.

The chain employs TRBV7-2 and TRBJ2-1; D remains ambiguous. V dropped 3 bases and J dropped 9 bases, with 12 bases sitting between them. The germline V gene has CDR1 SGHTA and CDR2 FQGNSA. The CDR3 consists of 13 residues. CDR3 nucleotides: TGTGCCAGCAGCTTTTCTTACGAGGTTGAGCAGTTCTTC. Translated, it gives CASSFSYEVEQFF.